This is a list of T cell receptor beta chains from one sample in a study of shared clonotypes between healthy human individuals. Measured with immunoSEQ multiplex PCR; TCRdb has only the in-frame clones, and not every one. The table has fewer than 3 million clones, under 95% seen once. The material sequenced was naive CD4+ T cells from PBMCs. Receptors originate from a man aged 18 to 29 in good health. Some clones in this sample may be carry-over from other donors' samples. Each CDR3 is given with its conserved first and last residue. D genes are given only for firm matches. Not every row has a clone size; where given, it reads once, few, many or a size class.

j_gene | v_gene | d_gene | abundance | CDR3nt | CDR3aa
TRBJ2-1 | TRBV27 | - | - | TGTGCCAGCAGTTTAATCTGGAGCGGAACTTACAATGAGCAGTTCTTC | CASSLIWSGTYNEQFF
TRBJ2-1 | TRBV5-4 | TRBD1 | - | TGTGCCAGCAGACTTGAGGGGGCCCAGTGGGGTAATGAGCAGTTCTTC | CASRLEGAQWGNEQFF
TRBJ1-3 | TRBV6-5 | - | - | TGTGCCAGCGGCCACCGGGAACCCGGAAACACCATATATTTT | CASGHREPGNTIYF
TRBJ2-3 | TRBV30 | TRBD1 | - | TGTGCCTTACAGGGGGCTCCCGGGAGACCCCCGTCAGATACGCAGTATTTT | CALQGAPGRPPSDTQYF
TRBJ2-7 | TRBV4-1 | - | once | TGCGCCAGCAGCCCCGCCCCTGGTTACGAGCAGTACTTC | CASSPAPGYEQYF
TRBJ2-3 | TRBV9 | TRBD2 | - | TGTGCCAGCAGCGTAGCGGCTAGCGGACGCACAGATACGCAGTATTTT | CASSVAASGRTDTQYF
TRBJ1-4 | TRBV27 | TRBD1 | - | TGTGCCAGCAGTTTATCCCCACCAGGGGGGGTTTACCCCCTAAATGAAAAACTGTTTTTT | CASSLSPPGGVYPLNEKLFF
TRBJ2-7 | TRBV30 | - | - | TGTGCCTGGAGCGCCGGTTACGAGCAGTACTTC | CAWSAGYEQYF
TRBJ2-1 | TRBV5-1 | TRBD2 | - | TGCGCCAGCAGCTTTGGGGAGGGGACGGTGAATGAGCAGTTCTTC | CASSFGEGTVNEQFF
TRBJ2-3 | TRBV20-1 | - | - | TGCAGTGCTAGTTTGGGGGATACGCAGTATTTT | CSASLGDTQYF
TRBJ2-4 | TRBV6-5 | TRBD1 | - | TGTGCCAGCAGTACCACACAGGGGGCCAAAAACATTCAGTACTTC | CASSTTQGAKNIQYF
TRBJ2-3 | TRBV6-6 | TRBD2 | - | TGTGCCAGCAGTGCGGCGGGAGGAGTAGATACGCAGTATTTT | CASSAAGGVDTQYF
TRBJ2-7 | TRBV6-1 | - | - | TGTGCCAGCAGTTCTCTCCCGGGACAAGCCTACGAGCAGTACTTC | CASSSLPGQAYEQYF
TRBJ1-5 | TRBV18 | - | - | TGTGCCAGCTCACCAGGTCAGATAAGCAATCAGCCCCAGCATTTT | CASSPGQISNQPQHF
TRBJ2-2 | TRBV5-1 | - | - | TGCGCCAGCAGCTTGGAGAGACTAGTTCTCGGGGAGCTGTTTTTT | CASSLERLVLGELFF
TRBJ2-7 | TRBV6-6 | TRBD1 | - | TGTGCCAGCAGTAAAACAGGGGGGTACGAGCAGTACTTC | CASSKTGGYEQYF